The TCR beta chain under discussion was sequenced for a study of cytomegalovirus exposure and HLA in healthy donors. As concerns this clone: Its specificity is not known.

Data came from immunoSEQ multiplex PCR; TCRdb stores just in-frame clones and leaves some out. The sample includes 65,000 or so clones, roughly 94% of them seen just once. V lost 4 bases, J lost 4 bases, and 3 bases stayed unmatched. The length of the CDR3 is 13 residues. CDR1 MGHRA and CDR2 YSYEKL come from the germline V gene. Regarding the study as a whole: According to reports, the classifier identified cytomegalovirus status with high specificity and sensitivity. A subsequent analysis found that TCR clusters from the first cohort also tended to co-occur in the roughly 120 validation repertoires, with around 94% of cluster scores above 0.

This TCR came from a woman younger than 35 in good health and CMV-seronegative. The genes are TRBV4-1 and TRBJ1-1; TRBD1 matches at 7 bases. What was sequenced was PBMCs. The CDR3 here is CASSRGQTTEAFF. CDR3 bases: TGCGCCAGCAGCCGGGGACAGACCACTGAAGCTTTCTTT.